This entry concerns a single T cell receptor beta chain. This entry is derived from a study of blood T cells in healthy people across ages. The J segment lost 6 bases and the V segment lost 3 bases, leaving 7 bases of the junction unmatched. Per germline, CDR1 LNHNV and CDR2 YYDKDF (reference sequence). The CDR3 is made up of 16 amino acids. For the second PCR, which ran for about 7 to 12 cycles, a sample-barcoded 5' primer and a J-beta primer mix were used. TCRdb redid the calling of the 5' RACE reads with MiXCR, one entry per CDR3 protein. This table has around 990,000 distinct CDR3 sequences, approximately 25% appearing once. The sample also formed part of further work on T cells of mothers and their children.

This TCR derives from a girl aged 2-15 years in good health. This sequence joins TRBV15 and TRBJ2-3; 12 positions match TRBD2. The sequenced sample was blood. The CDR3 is CATSRISGTSGDTQYF. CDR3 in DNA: TGTGCCACCAGCAGGATTTCCGGGACTAGCGGGGATACGCAGTATTTT.